Presented here are 5 T cell receptor beta chains from one specimen sequenced in a study of blood T cell repertoires in COVID-19. Using immunoSEQ multiplex PCR, the repertoire was profiled, and TCRdb retains in-frame clones only, with some absent. The data contain approximately 81,000 clones, 91% of them seen just once; the ten biggest clones take up under 2.5%. The material sequenced was peripheral blood. These TCRs come from a woman between 50 and 59 years old in a cohort sampled during active COVID-19.

The chain has TRBV5-6 and TRBJ1-1; perhaps TRBD1 as D (5 bases). Trimming pared 0 bases from V and 2 bases from J, leaving 17 bases between. The CDR3 length is 17 residues. Germline V gives CDR1 SGHDT, CDR2 YYEEEE. Here the CDR3 reads CASSLVLESGGNTEAFF. In DNA, the CDR3 is TGTGCCAGCAGCTTGGTCCTGGAGTCGGGGGGAAACACTGAAGCTTTCTTT. Filled out from reference TRBV5-6 and TRBJ1-1, the complete variable domain reads DAGVTQSPTHLIKTRGQQVTLRCSPKSGHDTVSWYQQALGQGPQFIFQYYEEEERQRGNFPDRFSGHQFPNYSSELNVNALLLGDSALYLCASSLVLESGGNTEAFFGQGTRLTVV.

The J gene is TRBJ1-2, the V gene TRBV29-1; D is perhaps TRBD1 (6 bases). V lost 7 bases, J lost 6 bases, and 18 bases lay in between. This CDR3 is 13 amino acids long. Germline V gene sequence: CDR1 SQVTM, CDR2 ANQGSEA. Written as DNA, the CDR3 is TGCAGCGCTATTCTCGGGTGGACAGATGGCTACACCTTC. The encoded protein is CSAILGWTDGYTF.

V and J are TRBV4-2 and TRBJ1-2, with TRBD1 matching 8 bases. V gave up 4 bases and J gave up 7 bases; unmatched junction bases: 11. Germline assignment: CDR1 LGHNA and CDR2 YNFKEQ. CDR3 length: 15 residues. The CDR3 spells CASSLIPGQESGYTF. Here the CDR3 DNA reads TGTGCCAGCAGCCTCATCCCGGGACAGGAAAGTGGCTACACCTTC.

V gene TRBV5-6 combines with J gene TRBJ1-2; TRBD1 might be the D (6 bases). CDR3 size: 14 residues. Trimming shortened V by 4 bases and J by 8 bases, and 18 bases separated the two germline ends. Germline lookup yields CDR1 SGHDT and CDR2 YYEEEE. This CDR3 is CASSPEQGVWGYTF. The CDR3 DNA is TGTGCCAGCAGCCCGGAACAGGGAGTTTGGGGCTACACCTTC.

For this clone: An end of the junction differs from the germline gene, which may be a read error. This specimen includes other DNA sequences encoding the same CDR3. V and J are TRBV7-2 and TRBJ2-7, with 9 bases fitting TRBD2. CDR1 is SGHTA, CDR2 FQGNSA, per germline. The CDR3 covers 15 residues. The CDR3 reads CASSLMAGGTGEQYF. The CDR3 nucleotides are TGTGCCAGTAGCTTAATGGCGGGAGGGACGGGGGAGCAGTACTTC. Full variable domain (rest looked up from reference TRBV7-2 and TRBJ2-7): GAGVSQSPSNKVTEKGKDVELRCDPISGHTALYWYRQSLGQGLEFLIYFQGNSAPDKSGLPSDRFSAERTGGSVSTLTIQRTQQEDSAVYLCASSLMAGGTGEQYFGPGTRLTVT.